The subject of this entry is one TCR beta chain. Its antigen remains unidentified. The junction departs from the called germline gene at one end, perhaps through a read error. This sample was taken from a study of cytomegalovirus exposure and HLA in healthy donors. Study-level points and caveats: Later on, a genetic analysis was performed. It linked a missense variant in DCLRE1C with V- and J-gene trimming of TCR beta.

Vbeta (60) and Jbeta (13) primers were used in the PCR. Measured with immunoSEQ multiplex PCR; TCRdb has only the in-frame clones, and not every one. This sample carries about 140,000 clones, approximately 80% of them seen once, and the ten largest clones take about 3.2%. In germline, CDR1 is SGHTA, CDR2 FQGNSA. The CDR3 loop spans 13 amino acids. The sample consisted of PBMCs. The sequence was collected from a female donor in good health and CMV-seronegative. The chain uses TRBV7-2 and TRBJ1-2; D ambiguous. CDR3 loop: CASILDRVDGYTF. CDR3 sequence (DNA): TGTGCCAGCATCTTAGACCGGGTCGATGGCTACACCTTC.